Presented here are 31 T cell receptor beta chains from one specimen sequenced in a study of cytomegalovirus exposure and HLA in healthy donors (dated by TCRdb to 2015 to 2018). Library creation used the immunoSEQ multiplex PCR assay. Held by TCRdb, this immuneACCESS table contains in-frame sequences only and omits some clones. Under half of the omission traces to an unresolved V gene where checked; the cause of the rest is unknown. Present in this sample are approximately 80,000 clones, approximately 94% of which were seen just once. Less than 4% of the sample goes to the ten largest clones. Source material: PBMCs. The receptors shown here come from a woman aged 25 to 45 in good health and CMV-seronegative.

This sequence joins TRBV7-9 and TRBJ1-3; 7 positions match TRBD1. The CDR3 runs to 14 residues. From germline, CDR1 is SEHNR and CDR2 FQNEAQ (reference sequence). V dropped 7 bases and J dropped 3; count of bases not matched to a gene: 6. In nucleotides, the CDR3 is TGTGCCAGCACCCTACAGGGGTATGGAAACACCATATATTTT. Encoded protein: CASTLQGYGNTIYF.

This chain uses TRBV6-5 with TRBJ2-7; D unclear. Trimming removed 0 bases at V and 2 bases at J, with 8 bases between. The germline V gene has CDR1 MNHEY and CDR2 SVGAGI. This CDR3 has 14 residues. The CDR3 here is CASSYSIPAYEQYF. For the CDR3, the DNA is TGTGCCAGCAGTTACTCGATCCCGGCCTACGAGCAGTACTTC.

This clone came up once. This chain connects TRBV2 to TRBJ1-3; D unresolved. The CDR3 covers 12 residues. Germline V gives CDR1 SNHLY, CDR2 FYNNEI. V lost 9 bases and J 4 bases, leaving 10 bases between the germline ends. The CDR3, as DNA: TGTGCCAGTTCAAATACAGGAAACACCATATATTTT. As protein: CASSNTGNTIYF. Full variable domain (rest looked up from reference TRBV2 and TRBJ1-3): EPEVTQTPSHQVTQMGQEVILRCVPISNHLYFYWYRQILGQKVEFLVSFYNNEISEKSEIFDDQFSVERPDGSNFTLKIRSTKLEDSAMYFCASSNTGNTIYFGEGSWLTVV.

This chain connects TRBV7-2 to TRBJ1-5; 9 bases line up with TRBD1. Looked up from germline, CDR1 is SGHTA and CDR2 is FQGNSA. CDR3 length: 15 residues. V trimming: 5 bases; J trimming: 7 bases; junction bases outside the gene matches: 9. CDR3 DNA: TGTGCCAGCAGCGTGGGAGGACAGGGGATACAGCCCCAGCATTTT. The encoded protein is CASSVGGQGIQPQHF.

V usage is TRBV5-8 and J usage is TRBJ1-5, with 8 nucleotides matching TRBD1. The trim removed 3 bases at V and 3 bases at J, leaving 8 bases unmatched. The CDR3 has 16 amino acids. Germline lookup yields CDR1 SGHTS and CDR2 YDEGEE. The CDR3 loop is CASSSGTGLPNQPQHF. The DNA for the CDR3 is TGTGCCAGCAGCTCCGGGACAGGCCTTCCCAATCAGCCCCAGCATTTT.

The chain carries TRBV15 and TRBJ2-4, with 10 nucleotides matching TRBD1. Per germline, CDR1 LNHNV and CDR2 YYDKDF (reference sequence). The V gene end was trimmed by 5 bases and the J gene end by 0 bases; junction bases not matched to a gene: 13. The CDR3 is made up of 19 amino acids. The CDR3 sequence is CATSPRDRGYPLAKNIQYF. The CDR3 DNA reads TGTGCCACCAGCCCCCGGGACAGGGGATACCCACTAGCCAAAAACATTCAGTACTTC.

The chain joins TRBV7-6 to TRBJ2-7, with 7 bases lining up with TRBD2. The ends lost 5 bases at V and 3 bases at J; junction bases unmatched: 4. The V gene's germline CDR1 is SGHVS and CDR2 FNYEAQ. The length of the CDR3 is 13 residues. The CDR3 coding sequence is TGTGCCAGCAGCCCCTCGGGGGGCTACGAGCAGTACTTC. The encoded protein is CASSPSGGYEQYF.

The rearrangement joins TRBV9 to TRBJ2-1; 9 bases align to TRBD1. V trimming: 3 bases; J trimming: 4 bases; junction bases outside the gene matches: 5. The germline V gene has CDR1 SGDLS and CDR2 YYNGEE. CDR3 length: 15 amino acids. CDR3 in amino acids: CASSAGTGNYNEQFF. DNA for the CDR3: TGTGCCAGCAGCGCCGGGACAGGGAATTACAATGAGCAGTTCTTC.

This clone was picked up one time. The rearrangement links TRBV7-2 to TRBJ2-2; a possible D gene is TRBD2 (6 bases). Looked up from germline, CDR1 is SGHTA and CDR2 is FQGNSA. The CDR3 runs 15 residues. The V and J ends lost 3 bases and 6 bases respectively, with 14 bases between them. DNA for the CDR3: TGTGCCAGCAGCTTTTTGGCGGGGATCGCCGGGGAGCTGTTTTTT. It encodes CASSFLAGIAGELFF.

This clone was found a few times. CDR3 DNA sequence: TGCGCCAGCAGTGAGTCGGGCAGAGCCATGAACACTGAAGCTTTCTTT. Its translation: CASSESGRAMNTEAFF. This chain links TRBV10-2 with TRBJ1-1; D gene ambiguous. Germline assignment: CDR1 WSHSY and CDR2 SAAADI. This CDR3 is 16 amino acids long. Trimming removed 0 bases at V and 0 bases at J, with 11 bases between.

This chain connects TRBV18 to TRBJ2-3, with D uncertain. CDR3 length equals 13 residues. V shed 0 bases and J shed 4 bases, with 5 bases lying between them. Germline V gene sequence: CDR1 KGHSH, CDR2 LQKENI. This CDR3 is CASSPPGPDTQYF. The DNA for the CDR3 is TGTGCCAGCTCACCACCGGGCCCAGATACGCAGTATTTT.

This clone occurred once. This chain connects TRBV18 to TRBJ1-1, with a possible D match to TRBD1 (5 bases). Trimming left V 2 bases short and J 2 bases short, with 12 bases between. This CDR3 spans 15 amino acids. CDR1 and CDR2 from the germline V gene are KGHSH and LQKENI. The CDR3 coding sequence is TGTGCCAGCTCACCAGTCGCGCAGGGAAACACTGAAGCTTTCTTT. As protein: CASSPVAQGNTEAFF.

The V gene is TRBV28, the J gene TRBJ2-7, with D possibly being TRBD2 (6 bases). The CDR3 loop spans 15 amino acids. V shed 6 bases and J shed 2 bases, with 17 bases lying between them. CDR1 MDHEN and CDR2 SYDVKM come from the germline V gene. The CDR3 region is CASRVVGGPPYEQYF. CDR3 sequence (DNA): TGTGCCAGCAGAGTTGTCGGGGGTCCCCCCTACGAGCAGTACTTC. The full variable domain, completed using reference TRBV28 and TRBJ2-7, is DVKVTQSSRYLVKRTGEKVFLECVQDMDHENMFWYRQDPGLGLRLIYFSYDVKMKEKGDIPEGYSVSREKKERFSLILESASTNQTSMYLCASRVVGGPPYEQYFGPGTRLTVT.

The gene calls are TRBV11-2 and TRBJ2-6; D is uncertain. Germline CDR1 is SGHAT and CDR2 is FQNNGV. This CDR3 comprises 17 residues. The V end lost 2 bases, the J end lost 0 bases, and 11 bases lay between the germline ends. The CDR3, as DNA: TGTGCCAGCAGCTTATGGGCAGGATTCTCTGGGGCCAACGTCCTGACTTTC. Translation gives CASSLWAGFSGANVLTF.

This chain joins TRBV27 and TRBJ1-2; 8 positions agree with TRBD1. CDR1 is MNHEY, CDR2 SMNVEV, per germline (reference sequence). Trimming took 6 bases from V and 7 from J; bases not matched to a gene: 13. The CDR3 spans 15 residues. CDR3 in amino acids: CASSIGGTGNAGYTF. As DNA, the CDR3 is TGTGCCAGCAGCATCGGGGGGACAGGCAATGCTGGCTACACCTTC.

This clone was recorded once. J is TRBJ2-5 and V is TRBV15, with D perhaps matching TRBD1 (5 bases). The germline CDR1 and CDR2 sequences are LNHNV and YYDKDF (reference sequence). The CDR3 sequence is 14 residues long. V lost 1 base, J lost 5 bases, and 11 bases lay in between. CDR3 region: CATSRAGFTETQYF. In DNA form, the CDR3 reads TGTGCCACCAGCAGAGCAGGGTTTACGGAGACCCAGTACTTC.

The CDR3 DNA follows: TGCGCCAGCAGCTTGGTAGAGAACTATGGCTACACCTTC. Its translation: CASSLVENYGYTF. The chain is built from TRBV5-1 and TRBJ1-2; D is undetermined. V lost 0 bases to trimming and J lost 2 bases, with 5 bases between them. CDR1 is SGHRS, CDR2 YFSETQ, per germline. The CDR3 contains 13 residues.

The J gene is TRBJ2-2, the V gene TRBV7-2; D unclear. V gave up 4 bases and J gave up 2 bases, with 8 bases separating them. Germline V gene lookup returns CDR1 SGHTA and CDR2 FQGNSA. The CDR3 totals 14 residues. This CDR3 reads CASSWRLNTGELFF. CDR3 DNA: TGTGCCAGCAGCTGGCGACTCAACACCGGGGAGCTGTTTTTT.

The chain employs TRBV2 and TRBJ1-2; no reliable D call. There are 17 residues in the CDR3. CDR1 and CDR2 (germline): SNHLY, FYNNEI. Trimming took 0 bases from V and 0 from J, leaving 14 bases between them. The CDR3 DNA is TGTGCCAGCAGTGAAGCACAAGGACGGACTTCTAACTATGGCTACACCTTC. Amino acids: CASSEAQGRTSNYGYTF.

This chain uses TRBV5-1 with TRBJ1-2; TRBD1 might be the D (5 bases). This CDR3 region has 15 residues. Germline loops: CDR1 SGHRS, CDR2 YFSETQ. Trimming cost V 1 base and J 1 base, with 11 bases left between them. The CDR3 loop is CASSLIGASNYGYTF. The CDR3 bases are TGCGCCAGCAGCTTGATAGGGGCGAGTAACTATGGCTACACCTTC.

This clone was seen once. An end of the junction does not agree with germline; a read error may underlie this. The gene calls are TRBV6-4 and TRBJ2-6, with a weak D call TRBD1 (6 bases). Germline V gives CDR1 MRHNA, CDR2 SNTAGT. This CDR3 is built from 22 residues. The CDR3 region has the DNA TGTGCCAGCAGAGACTACAGCGCCCGGGACAAGGCCGTTTTTTCTGGGGCCAACGTCCTGACTTTC. Protein product: CASRDYSARDKAVFSGANVLTF.

The V gene is TRBV27, the J gene TRBJ1-2, with 8 nucleotides matching TRBD1. The CDR3 covers 14 residues. Per the germline V gene, CDR1 is MNHEY and CDR2 is SMNVEV (reference sequence). The trim removed 5 bases at V and 8 bases at J, leaving 10 bases unmatched. The CDR3: CASSPRTGKMGYTF. CDR3 DNA: TGTGCCAGCAGTCCTCGGACAGGGAAAATGGGCTACACCTTC.

V gene TRBV7-9 combines with J gene TRBJ2-1, with a weak D call TRBD1 (6 bases). This CDR3 region has 13 residues. The germline CDR1 and CDR2 sequences are SEHNR and FQNEAQ (reference sequence). Trimming cost V 4 bases and J 11 bases, with 15 bases left between them. CDR3 nucleotide sequence: TGTGCCAGCAGCTCCCCCCGCCGGGACAAGCAGTTCTTC. Encoded protein: CASSSPRRDKQFF.

The gene calls are TRBV20-1 and TRBJ1-1; D may be TRBD1 (5 bases). V was pared by 5 bases and J by 10 bases, with 11 bases between. The CDR3 contains 10 residues. Germline V gene data show CDR1 as DFQATT and CDR2 as SNEGSKA (reference sequence). The CDR3 nucleotides read TGCAGTGCTGTACAGGAACGAGCTTTCTTT. Protein product: CSAVQERAFF.

The chain recombines TRBV5-1 with TRBJ2-5; D may be TRBD1 (6 bases). CDR3 length equals 16 residues. Trimming removed 4 bases from V and 2 bases from J, with 18 bases in between. Germline V lookup: CDR1 SGHRS, CDR2 YFSETQ. The CDR3: CASSEGDMGAQETQYF. In DNA form, the CDR3 reads TGCGCCAGCAGCGAGGGTGACATGGGGGCGCAAGAGACCCAGTACTTC.

The rearrangement links TRBV6-1 to TRBJ2-7, with TRBD2 matching over 9 bases. J gave up 4 bases and V 2 bases, and 6 bases lay outside the gene matches. Germline CDR1 is MNHNS and CDR2 is SASEGT. The CDR3 totals 15 residues. For the CDR3, the DNA is TGTGCCAGCAGTGAACAGGGACTAGCCTCGTACGAGCAGTACTTC. It specifies CASSEQGLASYEQYF.

Only one count was recorded for this clone. This chain uses TRBV29-1 with TRBJ2-7; D ambiguous. Trimming cost V 2 bases and J 7 bases, with 12 bases left between them. Germline CDR1 SQVTM, CDR2 ANQGSEA. The length of the CDR3 is 12 residues. The CDR3 spells CSVENHLREQYF. For the CDR3, the DNA is TGCAGCGTTGAAAACCATCTACGGGAGCAGTACTTC.

This chain connects TRBV18 to TRBJ2-2, with a tentative D call TRBD1 (6 bases). V shed 1 base and J shed 3 bases, with 6 bases lying between them. Germline values: CDR1 KGHSH, CDR2 LQKENI. The CDR3 length is 14 residues. The CDR3, as DNA: TGTGCCAGCTCACCACGGACAGACACCGGGGAGCTGTTTTTT. This encodes CASSPRTDTGELFF. Combining the CDR3 with reference TRBV18 and TRBJ2-2 gives the whole variable domain NAGVMQNPRHLVRRRGQEARLRCSPMKGHSHVYWYRQLPEEGLKFMVYLQKENIIDESGMPKERFSAEFPKEGPSILRIQQVVRGDSAAYFCASSPRTDTGELFFGEGSRLTVL.

The rearrangement links TRBV5-1 to TRBJ1-4; D gene unclear. Trimming pared 4 bases from V and 7 bases from J, leaving 17 bases between. CDR3 length equals 15 residues. Looked up from germline, CDR1 is SGHRS and CDR2 is YFSETQ. The CDR3 loop reads CASSQSGERGEKLFF. CDR3 bases: TGCGCCAGCAGCCAATCGGGAGAACGGGGTGAAAAACTGTTTTTT.

The J gene is TRBJ1-3, the V gene TRBV30, with no clear D. Germline V CDR1 and CDR2: GTSNPN, SVGIG (reference sequence). Trimming removed 7 bases at V and 0 bases at J, with 10 bases between. This CDR3 region has 13 residues. The CDR3 sequence: CAFRRSSGNTIYF. In nucleotides, the CDR3 is TGTGCCTTCCGACGGAGCTCTGGAAACACCATATATTTT.

This clone showed up just once. The V call is TRBV5-1, the J call TRBJ2-7; D is perhaps TRBD2 (5 bases). V was pared by 5 bases and J by 3 bases, with 9 bases between. Germline V gene sequence: CDR1 SGHRS, CDR2 YFSETQ. The CDR3 sequence is 12 residues long. CDR3 sequence: CASRETSYEQYF. CDR3 coding DNA: TGCGCCAGCAGAGAAACTAGCTACGAGCAGTACTTC.